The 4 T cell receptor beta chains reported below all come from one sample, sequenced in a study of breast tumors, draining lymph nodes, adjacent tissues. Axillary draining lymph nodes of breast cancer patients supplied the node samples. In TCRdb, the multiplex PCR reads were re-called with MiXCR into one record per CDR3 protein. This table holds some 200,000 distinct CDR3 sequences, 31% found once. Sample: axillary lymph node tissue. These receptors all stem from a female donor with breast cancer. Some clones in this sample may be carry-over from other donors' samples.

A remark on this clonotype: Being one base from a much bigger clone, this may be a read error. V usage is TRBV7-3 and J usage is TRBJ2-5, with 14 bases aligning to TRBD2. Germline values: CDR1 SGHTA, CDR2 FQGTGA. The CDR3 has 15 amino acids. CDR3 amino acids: CAGSLGLAGVETQYF. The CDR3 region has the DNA TGTGCCGGCAGCTTGGGACTAGCGGGGGTTGAGACCCAGTACTTC.

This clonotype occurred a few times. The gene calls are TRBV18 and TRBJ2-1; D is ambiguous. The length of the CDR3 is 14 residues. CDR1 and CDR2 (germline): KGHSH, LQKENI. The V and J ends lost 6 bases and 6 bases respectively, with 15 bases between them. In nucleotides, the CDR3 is TGTGCCAGCTCGCTACTGGCGAGTTTCAATGAGCAGTTCTTC. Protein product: CASSLLASFNEQFF.

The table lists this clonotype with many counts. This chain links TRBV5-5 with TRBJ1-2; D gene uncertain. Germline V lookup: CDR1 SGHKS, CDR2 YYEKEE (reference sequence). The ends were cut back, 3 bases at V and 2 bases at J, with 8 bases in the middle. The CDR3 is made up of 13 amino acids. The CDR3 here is CASSSAQNYGYTF. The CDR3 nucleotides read TGTGCCAGCAGCTCCGCACAGAACTATGGCTACACCTTC.

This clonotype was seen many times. CDR3 sequence reads: CASSFTGGEQYF. The CDR3 region has the DNA TGTGCCAGCAGCTTCACAGGAGGGGAGCAGTACTTC. This sequence joins TRBV7-2 and TRBJ2-7; D may be TRBD2 (6 bases). CDR1 SGHTA and CDR2 FQGNSA come from the germline V gene. CDR3 length equals 12 residues. With 3 bases removed from V and 7 bases from J, the gap between germline ends came to 10 bases.